Included here is one TCR beta chain sequence, with context. Its antigen is still unknown. Base qualities are not provided; no much larger clone lies one nucleotide away. The CDR3 covers 15 residues, taking in both the cysteine and the phenylalanine. The only DNA kept is the CDR3, 45 bases in frame from the first base. CDR1 and CDR2 (SGHRS, YFSETQ) derive from the germline V gene. Cut back by 2 bases and 4 bases, the V and J ends lie 15 bases apart. A single peripheral blood draw of 95 to 150 mL on average was collected from each donor into heparinised tubes. Naive, central memory, regulatory and stem cell-like memory CD4+ T cells were sorted on a BD FACSAria II using a panel including CD45RO, CCR7, CD25, CD127, CD95 and CD27. Every sorted population had a purity above 95%. PBMCs were separated immediately by Lymphoprep density gradient centrifugation and were stained directly, without being cultured. So that batch effects would be minimized, each experiment stained and sorted samples in pairs, pairing one healthy donor with one patient.

All of the isolated RNA was reverse transcribed with the High Capacity cDNA Reverse Transcription Kit, so expressed TCRB transcripts were sequenced. Naive, central memory and regulatory T cell samples underwent deep immunoSEQ sequencing, averaging around 3.9 million total reads per sample. After sorted cells were lysed in RLT buffer, RNA was extracted with DNase-treated RNeasy Micro or Mini kits, with the choice depending on cell number. To prevent cross-contamination, every cell subset was processed on its own, while patient and healthy donor samples were processed together. The immunoSEQ multiplex PCR was used to amplify TCRB sequences from cDNA, generating 87-bp fragments that spanned the CDR3 region. The amplicons were sequenced using the Illumina HiSeq platform. In the original analysis: Synthetic template baselines were used to correct PCR bias computationally, reads within Hamming distance 2 were collapsed, and singletons that could not be merged were discarded. By aligning reads against IMGT, V, D and J genes, CDR3 length, and insertions or deletions at six rearrangement sites were assigned. Within each subset, clonotype counts were normalized to the number of sorted cells before true diversity and Gini coefficients were calculated with the tcR R package. The overlap coefficient, calculated on TCRB nucleotide sequences, was used to measure repertoire sharing. As stored in TCRdb, this immuneACCESS dataset retains in-frame rearrangements with V and J assigned. A fraction of the clones does not appear; measured against another copy, unresolved V genes explain less than half of the discrepancy, and the remainder lacks a known reason. V and J calls and clone size are given by that table; D and trimming were obtained from the DNA. The sample table records 85,000 to 110,000 clones; 28% of these occur just once. The ten most abundant clones make up more than 0.5% of the sample.

This entry comes from a study of beta chain features in type 1 diabetes (dated by TCRdb to 2017 to 2018). Looking at the study overall: Mean age, gender distribution, total cell number and subset yield did not differ between patients and healthy donors. A total of roughly 99,000,000 sorted cells were examined across all samples, and the number of cells per subset was strongly correlated with RNA yield. The study compared the TCRB repertoires of sorted circulating CD4+ T cell subsets in recently diagnosed type 1 diabetes patients with those in matched healthy donors. Whereas all 30 or so donors provided naive and central memory subsets, regulatory and stem cell-like memory subsets were isolated from just 8 patients and roughly eight healthy donors. Results and caveats for the whole study, not just this receptor: Patients with type 1 diabetes made fewer insertions and deleted more nucleotides at VDJ recombination sites, implying thymic rearrangement abnormalities. Because small numbers of individuals were included in the HLA sub-analyses, any influence of HLA type on TCRB rearrangement was left unresolved. Sequencing cDNA rather than genomic DNA could over-represent highly expressing activated cells, although activation and CD3 levels did not differ between groups. Shorter templates might have been favored by PCR, but patient and control samples were amplified and corrected together, so both groups would have been affected equally by any skew. The naive, central memory and regulatory TCRB repertoires appeared to resemble one another more closely among patients than among healthy donors. A moderate but significant shortening of TCRB CDR3 length was observed in type 1 diabetes patients in all four CD4+ subsets.

Sequenced input: central memory CD4+ T cells from blood. The rearranged chain carries TRBV5-1 and TRBJ1-2; the D region possibly corresponds to TRBD1 (6 bases align). The sequence was collected from a woman under 30 with type 1 diabetes. The base sequence is TGCGCCAGCAGCTTAAGGACAGAACCGGTCTATGGCTACACCTTC. Its translation reads: CASSLRTEPVYGYTF.